This T cell receptor (beta chain) derives from a study of blood T cell repertoires in COVID-19. Trimming left V 0 bases short and J 4 bases short, with 10 bases between. Germline CDR1 reads LNHNV; CDR2 reads YYDKDF (reference sequence). This CDR3 comprises 15 residues. Generated by immunoSEQ multiplex PCR, the TCRdb table keeps only in-frame clones and is missing some. Of about 82,000 clones listed, 75% to 85% are singletons. Patients at the Seattle site were enrolled during active infection and followed longitudinally. The clonotype comes from a man aged 55-75 years with COVID-19, enrolled during active disease. Source material: peripheral blood. J is TRBJ1-3 and V is TRBV15; D unclear. The CDR3 sequence is CATSRDRVEGNTIYF. As DNA, the CDR3 is TGTGCCACCAGCAGAGATCGAGTAGAAGGAAACACCATATATTTT.